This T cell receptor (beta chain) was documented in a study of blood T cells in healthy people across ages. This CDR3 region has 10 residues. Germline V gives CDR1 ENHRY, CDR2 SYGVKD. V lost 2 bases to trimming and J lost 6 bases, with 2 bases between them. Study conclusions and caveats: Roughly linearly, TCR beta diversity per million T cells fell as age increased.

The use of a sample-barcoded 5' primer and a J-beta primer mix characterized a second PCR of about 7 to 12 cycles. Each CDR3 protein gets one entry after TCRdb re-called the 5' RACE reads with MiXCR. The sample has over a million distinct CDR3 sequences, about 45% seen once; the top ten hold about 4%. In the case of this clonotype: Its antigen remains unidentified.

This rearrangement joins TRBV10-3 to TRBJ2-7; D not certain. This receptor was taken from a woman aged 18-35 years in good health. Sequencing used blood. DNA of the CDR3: TGTGCCATCAGTGAGGGCGAGCAGTACTTC. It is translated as CAISEGEQYF.